Below are 9 T cell receptor beta chains sequenced from a single sample in a study of T cells in tuberculosis. Only in-frame clones appear in the TCRdb table, and some are missing; sequencing was by immunoSEQ multiplex PCR. The sample contains about 58,000 clones, over 75% of which appear only once. Sorting used thawed, overnight-rested PBMC stained with anti-CD3, a viability dye and GMM-loaded CD1B tetramer. C32 glucose monomycolate from Rhodococcus equi was loaded onto the CD1B tetramers. Specimen: CD1b-GMM tetramer-negative cells sorted from PBMCs. The source is an adult woman with latent tuberculosis.

The gene calls are TRBV2 and TRBJ1-2; the match to TRBD1 covers 7 bases. The trim removed 3 bases at V and 2 bases at J, leaving 6 bases unmatched. The CDR3 runs 15 residues. The germline V gene encodes CDR1 SNHLY and CDR2 FYNNEI. CDR3 DNA sequence: TGTGCCAGCAGTGATCAGGGGGACCCAAACTATGGCTACACCTTC. Translating it yields CASSDQGDPNYGYTF.

The chain is built from TRBV30 and TRBJ2-7; 9 positions match TRBD1. Germline CDR1 GTSNPN, CDR2 SVGIG (reference sequence). V trimming: 3 bases; J trimming: 5 bases; junction bases outside the gene matches: 11. The CDR3 covers 15 residues. In DNA form, the CDR3 reads TGTGCCTGGAGCTTGGGACCCGGACAGGGGAACGAGCAGTACTTC. Protein product: CAWSLGPGQGNEQYF.

The table lists this clone with a few counts. The rearrangement links TRBV4-1 to TRBJ2-7; a weak D match, TRBD1 (6 bases). Looked up from germline, CDR1 is MGHRA and CDR2 is YSYEKL. The CDR3 contains 15 residues. Deletions cut 1 base from V and 3 bases from J, with 13 bases between. In nucleotides, the CDR3 is TGCGCCAGCAGCCAAGCCTTCTACAGGGACTACGAGCAGTACTTC. The encoded protein is CASSQAFYRDYEQYF.

This CDR3 reads CAWTTGIGGGYTF. Written as DNA, the CDR3 is TGTGCCTGGACCACAGGGATAGGGGGTGGCTACACCTTC. The chain employs TRBV30 and TRBJ1-2; tentative D call: TRBD1 (6 bases). In germline, CDR1 is GTSNPN, CDR2 SVGIG (reference sequence). Trimming pared 4 bases from V and 7 bases from J, leaving 16 bases between. This CDR3 spans 13 amino acids.

V is TRBV23-1 and J is TRBJ1-4; D is ambiguous. TRBV23-1 is assigned to the ORF class and has an uncertain function. V lost 7 bases and J lost 7, with 10 bases in between. The length of the CDR3 is 12 residues. The CDR3 nucleotides read TGCGCCAGCACCGCTTCCGGTGAAAAACTGTTTTTT. Translated, it gives CASTASGEKLFF.

CDR3 bases: TGTGCCAGCAATAAAATGGCAGGGAACATGAACACTGAAGCTTTCTTT. Protein: CASNKMAGNMNTEAFF. V usage is TRBV6-6 and J usage is TRBJ1-1, with D possibly being TRBD1 (5 bases). Germline V gene sequence: CDR1 MNHNY, CDR2 SVGAGI (reference sequence). This CDR3 is built from 16 residues. Trimming removed 7 bases at V and 0 bases at J, with 18 bases between.

The chain is built from TRBV25-1 and TRBJ1-1; 9 nucleotides align to TRBD1. CDR3 size: 15 residues. Germline trimming cut 1 base from V and 1 base from J; bases unmatched to any gene: 1. Germline V CDR1 and CDR2: MGHDK, SYGVNS. CDR3 amino acids: CASSESDRGNTEAFF. DNA of the CDR3: TGTGCCAGCAGTGAATCGGACAGGGGGAACACTGAAGCTTTCTTT.

The chain is built from TRBV6-6 and TRBJ2-7; 10 bases fit TRBD1. Trimming cost V 8 bases and J 1 base; bases outside gene matches: 11. The CDR3 loop spans 16 amino acids. Germline CDR1 is MNHNY and CDR2 is SVGAGI (reference sequence). Here the CDR3 DNA reads TGTGCCAGCGGACAGGGGGACGGCGGGGGATCCTACGAGCAGTACTTC. Translated: CASGQGDGGGSYEQYF.

The J gene is TRBJ1-3, the V gene TRBV7-2, with D unresolved. Between the trimmed V and J ends, which lost 1 base and 0 bases, there was a span of 7 bases. This CDR3 is 15 amino acids long. CDR1 and CDR2 (germline): SGHTA, FQGNSA. The CDR3 DNA reads TGTGCCAGCAGCTTAGAGACATACTCTGGAAACACCATATATTTT. This sequence encodes CASSLETYSGNTIYF.